The clone carrying this T cell receptor beta chain was counted many times. This sample stems from a study of human T cells and chemical hapten exposure. From germline, CDR1 is MRHNA and CDR2 SNTAGT. The V and J ends lost 6 bases and 6 bases, in that order; junction bases with no gene match: 5. This CDR3 is built from 14 residues. The time point here: patch test 1, 2 weeks after DPC sensitization. Treatment meaning: therapeutic diphenylcyclopropenone sensitization with weekly scalp DPC. TCRdb re-called the RACE reads through MiXCR, storing one row per CDR3 protein. Of around 100,000 distinct CDR3 sequences detected, 9.5% to 12% appear once; the ten largest clones hold under 4.5%.

The V call is TRBV6-4, the J call TRBJ1-5, with 10 bases that match TRBD1. This specimen was whole blood, taken in connection with sensitization to the hapten diphenylcyclopropenone (DPC). The receptor comes from a woman aged 40 to 49 with alopecia areata. Some clones in this sample may be carry-over from other donors' samples. CDR3 nucleotides: TGTGCCAGCAGCCCCGGGACAGGGGTTCAGCCCCAGCATTTT. This translates into CASSPGTGVQPQHF.